One sample yielded the 10 T cell receptor beta chains listed below, sequenced in a study of regulatory T cells in long-lasting Graves disease. Time point meaning: persistent/refractory GD, antithyroid drugs over 5 years with positive TRAb. PBMC-derived RNA was used for the TCR library. Arm-PCR of CDR3 regions and iRepertoire HTBI primers were used to build TCR beta libraries. TCRdb reprocessed the multiplex PCR reads via MiXCR and lists one record per CDR3 protein. The sample includes about 660,000 distinct CDR3 sequences, around 30% seen only once; the top ten take roughly 41%. The sample consisted of peripheral blood mononuclear cells (PBMCs), taken when the disease was refractory, from a patient treated with antithyroid drugs. These receptors originate from a female donor with Graves disease.

In this sample, this clonotype turned up a few times. The V gene is TRBV19, the J gene TRBJ1-2, with 9 nucleotides matching TRBD1. The CDR3 loop spans 15 amino acids. J lost 3 bases, V lost 2 bases, and 4 bases had no gene match. Germline CDR1 LNHDA, CDR2 SQIVND (reference sequence). The CDR3, as DNA: TGTGCCAGTAGTATAACCGGGACAGGGTACTATGGCTACACCTTC. Translated, it gives CASSITGTGYYGYTF.

On this clonotype: A much larger clone lies one base from this, so it may be a read error. This chain joins TRBV6-1 and TRBJ2-5; D might be TRBD1 (6 bases). The CDR3 is 18 residues long. The V gene lost 4 bases and the J gene lost 5 bases, with 26 bases spanning the gap. The germline V gene has CDR1 MNHNS and CDR2 SASEGT. The CDR3 DNA reads TGTGCCAGCAGTGGAGCACGGTGGACAGCCATGAACGGGGAGACCCAGTACTTC. This sequence encodes CASSGARWTAMNGETQYF.

This clonotype turned up a few times. The chain is built from TRBV19 and TRBJ1-5; TRBD1 matches at 10 bases. Germline CDR1 and CDR2: LNHDA and SQIVND (reference sequence). This CDR3 spans 17 amino acids. V gave up 9 bases and J gave up 4 bases; unmatched junction bases: 15. The CDR3 bases are TGTGCCAGCTCCGGGACAGGGGCATTTATTGTAAATCAGCCCCAGCATTTT. Protein product: CASSGTGAFIVNQPQHF.

The genes are TRBV3-1 and TRBJ2-1; unclear D gene. The CDR3 contains 15 residues. Per the germline V gene, CDR1 is LGHDT and CDR2 is YNNKEL (reference sequence). V dropped 3 bases and J dropped 5 bases, with 14 bases sitting between them. CDR3 DNA: TGTGCCAGCAGCCACACCTACTCGAACGACAATGAGCAGTTCTTC. It codes for CASSHTYSNDNEQFF.

The table lists this clonotype with a few counts. The genes are TRBV20-1 and TRBJ2-4; D is ambiguous. Trimming removed 0 bases at V and 8 bases at J, with 11 bases between. Germline assignment: CDR1 DFQATT and CDR2 SNEGSKA (reference sequence). The CDR3 totals 13 residues. The chain's CDR3 is CSAREGLDDIQYF. CDR3 nucleotides: TGCAGTGCTAGAGAGGGCCTAGACGACATTCAGTACTTC.

This clonotype showed up many times. The V and J genes are TRBV28 and TRBJ1-1; TRBD1 agrees at 8 bases. The V gene's germline CDR1 is MDHEN and CDR2 SYDVKM. Trimming cost V 6 bases and J 3 bases; bases outside gene matches: 3. There are 13 residues in the CDR3. The CDR3 DNA is TGTGCCAGCAGCAGGACAGGGTACACTGAAGCTTTCTTT. Its protein is CASSRTGYTEAFF.

The chain carries TRBV10-3 and TRBJ2-5; weak D call: TRBD1 (6 bases). Deletions cut 6 bases from V and 2 bases from J, with 7 bases between. The CDR3 has 12 residues. Germline V gene lookup returns CDR1 ENHRY and CDR2 SYGVKD. CDR3 nucleotides: TGTGCCATCAGGGGACAACAAGAGACCCAGTACTTC. This codes for CAIRGQQETQYF.

The chain employs TRBV5-1 and TRBJ1-1, with TRBD1 matching over 7 bases. The CDR3 contains 13 residues. The germline CDR1 and CDR2 sequences are SGHRS and YFSETQ. V trimming: 6 bases; J trimming: 4 bases; junction bases outside the gene matches: 6. The CDR3 DNA is TGCGCCAGCAAGGCAGGGGGAGGCACTGAAGCTTTCTTT. Protein product: CASKAGGGTEAFF.

The chain uses TRBV29-1 and TRBJ1-2; D not certain. The CDR3 has 11 residues. Germline V gene data show CDR1 as SQVTM and CDR2 as ANQGSEA. V was trimmed by 2 bases and J by 8 bases, leaving 9 bases between them. The CDR3 is CSVESGVGYTF. In nucleotides, the CDR3 is TGCAGCGTTGAATCTGGGGTGGGCTACACCTTC.

V usage is TRBV28 and J usage is TRBJ1-4, with a tentative D call TRBD1 (5 bases). This CDR3 is 17 amino acids long. The germline V gene has CDR1 MDHEN and CDR2 SYDVKM. V lost 6 bases and J lost 6, with 23 bases in between. In DNA form, the CDR3 reads TGTGCCAGCAGGAGCCGGTCCCAGGGCTTGCTTCATGAAAAACTGTTTTTT. This encodes CASRSRSQGLLHEKLFF.